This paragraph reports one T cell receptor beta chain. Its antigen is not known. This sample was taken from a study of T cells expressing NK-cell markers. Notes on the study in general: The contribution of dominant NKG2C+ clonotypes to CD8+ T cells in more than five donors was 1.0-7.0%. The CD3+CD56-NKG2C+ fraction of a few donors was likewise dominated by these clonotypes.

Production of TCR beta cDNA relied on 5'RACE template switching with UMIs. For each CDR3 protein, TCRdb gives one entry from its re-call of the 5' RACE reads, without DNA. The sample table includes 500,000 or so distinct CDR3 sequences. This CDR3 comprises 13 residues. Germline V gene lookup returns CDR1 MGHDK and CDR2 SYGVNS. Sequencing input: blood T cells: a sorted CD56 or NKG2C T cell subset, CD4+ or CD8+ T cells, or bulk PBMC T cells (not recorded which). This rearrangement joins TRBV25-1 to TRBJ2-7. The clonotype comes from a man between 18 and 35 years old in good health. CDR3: CASSSNHLYEQYF.